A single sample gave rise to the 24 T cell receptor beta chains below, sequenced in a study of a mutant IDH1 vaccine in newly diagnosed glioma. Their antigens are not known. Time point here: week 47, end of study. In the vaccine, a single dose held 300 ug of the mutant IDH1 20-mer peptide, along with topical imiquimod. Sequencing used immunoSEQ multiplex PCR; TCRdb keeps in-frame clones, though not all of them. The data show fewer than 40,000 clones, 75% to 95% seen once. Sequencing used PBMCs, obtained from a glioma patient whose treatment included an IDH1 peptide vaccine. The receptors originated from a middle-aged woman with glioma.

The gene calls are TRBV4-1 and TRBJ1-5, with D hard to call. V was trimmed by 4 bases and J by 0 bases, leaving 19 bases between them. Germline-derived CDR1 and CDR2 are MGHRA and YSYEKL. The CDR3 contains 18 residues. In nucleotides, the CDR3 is TGCGCCAGCAGCCTGGGCAACCCGCTCCTTTATAGCAATCAGCCCCAGCATTTT. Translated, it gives CASSLGNPLLYSNQPQHF.

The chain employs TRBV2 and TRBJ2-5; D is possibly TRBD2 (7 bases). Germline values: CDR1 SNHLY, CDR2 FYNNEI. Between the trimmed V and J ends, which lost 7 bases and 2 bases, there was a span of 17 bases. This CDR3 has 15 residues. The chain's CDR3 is CASTGGGRAQETQYF. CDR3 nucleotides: TGTGCCAGCACTGGAGGGGGGAGGGCTCAAGAGACCCAGTACTTC.

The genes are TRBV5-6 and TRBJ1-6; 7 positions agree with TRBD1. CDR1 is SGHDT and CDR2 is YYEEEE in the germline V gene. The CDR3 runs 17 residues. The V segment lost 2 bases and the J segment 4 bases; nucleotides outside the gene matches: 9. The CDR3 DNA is TGTGCCAGCAGCTTTACCTGGAGGGGGCAGTATAATTCACCCCTCCACTTT. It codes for CASSFTWRGQYNSPLHF.

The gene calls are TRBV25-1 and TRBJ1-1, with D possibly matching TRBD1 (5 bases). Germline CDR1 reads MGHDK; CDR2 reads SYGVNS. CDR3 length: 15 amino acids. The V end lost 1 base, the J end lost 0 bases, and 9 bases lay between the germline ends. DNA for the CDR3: TGTGCCAGCAGTGAATGGGGCACCATGAACACTGAAGCTTTCTTT. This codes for CASSEWGTMNTEAFF.

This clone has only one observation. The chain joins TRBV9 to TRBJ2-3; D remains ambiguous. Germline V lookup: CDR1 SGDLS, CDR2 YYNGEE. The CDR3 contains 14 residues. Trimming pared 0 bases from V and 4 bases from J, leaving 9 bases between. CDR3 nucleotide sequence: TGTGCCAGCAGCGTAGAAGTTAGATCAGATACGCAGTATTTT. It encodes CASSVEVRSDTQYF.

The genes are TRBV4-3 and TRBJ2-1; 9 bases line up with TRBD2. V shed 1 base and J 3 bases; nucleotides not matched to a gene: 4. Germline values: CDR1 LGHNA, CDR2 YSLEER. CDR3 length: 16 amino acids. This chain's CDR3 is CASSQAASGIYNEQFF. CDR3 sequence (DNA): TGCGCCAGCAGCCAAGCTGCTAGCGGGATCTACAATGAGCAGTTCTTC.

The CDR3 DNA follows: TGTGCCAGCAGCCCCCGGACAGGGAGGTCCACTGAAGCTTTCTTT. This codes for CASSPRTGRSTEAFF. The J gene is TRBJ1-1, the V gene TRBV5-4, with 8 bases that match TRBD1. CDR3 length equals 15 residues. Germline V CDR1 and CDR2: SGHNT, YYREEE (reference sequence). With V trimmed by 4 bases and J by 4 bases, 9 bases remained unmatched.

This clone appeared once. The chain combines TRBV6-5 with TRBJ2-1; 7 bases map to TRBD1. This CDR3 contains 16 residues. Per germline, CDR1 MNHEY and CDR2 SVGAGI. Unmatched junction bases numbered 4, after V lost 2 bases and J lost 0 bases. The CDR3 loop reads CASSYEGGLSYNEQFF. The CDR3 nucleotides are TGTGCCAGCAGTTACGAAGGGGGCCTCTCCTACAATGAGCAGTTCTTC.

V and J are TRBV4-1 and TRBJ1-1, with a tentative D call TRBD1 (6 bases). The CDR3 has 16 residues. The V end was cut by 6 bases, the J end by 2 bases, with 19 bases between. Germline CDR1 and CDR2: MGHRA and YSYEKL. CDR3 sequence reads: CASSENGGRCNTEAFF. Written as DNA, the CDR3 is TGCGCCAGCAGTGAAAACGGGGGGCGATGCAACACTGAAGCTTTCTTT.

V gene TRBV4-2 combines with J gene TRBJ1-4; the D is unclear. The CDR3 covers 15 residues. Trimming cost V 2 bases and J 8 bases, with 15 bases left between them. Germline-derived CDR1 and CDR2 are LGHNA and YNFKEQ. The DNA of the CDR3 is TGTGCCAGCAGCCAATCGGCACAAGTTCGGGAAAAACTGTTTTTT. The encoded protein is CASSQSAQVREKLFF.

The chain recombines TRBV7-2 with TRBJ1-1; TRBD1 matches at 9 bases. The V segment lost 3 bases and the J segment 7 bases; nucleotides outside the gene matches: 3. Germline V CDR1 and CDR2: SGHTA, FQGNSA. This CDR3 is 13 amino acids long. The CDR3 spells CASSFGQGYEAFF. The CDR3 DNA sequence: TGTGCCAGCAGCTTCGGACAGGGGTATGAAGCTTTCTTT.

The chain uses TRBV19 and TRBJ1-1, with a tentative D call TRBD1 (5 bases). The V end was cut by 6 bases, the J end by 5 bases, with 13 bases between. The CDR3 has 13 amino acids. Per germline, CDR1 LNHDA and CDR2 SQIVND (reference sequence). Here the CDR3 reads CASSQGLRTEAFF. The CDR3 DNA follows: TGTGCCAGTAGCCAGGGCTTGAGAACTGAAGCTTTCTTT.

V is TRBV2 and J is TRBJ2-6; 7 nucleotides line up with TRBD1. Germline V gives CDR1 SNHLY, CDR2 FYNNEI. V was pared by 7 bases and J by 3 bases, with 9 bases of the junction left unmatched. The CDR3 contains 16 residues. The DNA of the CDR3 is TGTGCCAGCAACCCAGGGGGTAGGGGTGGGGCCAACGTCCTGACTTTC. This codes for CASNPGGRGGANVLTF.

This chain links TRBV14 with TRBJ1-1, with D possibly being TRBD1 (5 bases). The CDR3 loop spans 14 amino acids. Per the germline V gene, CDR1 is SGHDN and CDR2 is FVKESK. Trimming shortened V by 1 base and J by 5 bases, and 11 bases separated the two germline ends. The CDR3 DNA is TGTGCCAGCAGCCAAGTGTCAAGGGGTACTGAAGCTTTCTTT. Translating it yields CASSQVSRGTEAFF.

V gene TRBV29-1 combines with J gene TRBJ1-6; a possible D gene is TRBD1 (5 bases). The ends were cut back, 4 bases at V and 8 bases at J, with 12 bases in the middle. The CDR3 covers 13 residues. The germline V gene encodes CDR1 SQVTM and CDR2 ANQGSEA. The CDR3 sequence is CSVGSGPDSPLHF. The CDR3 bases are TGCAGCGTTGGGTCGGGGCCGGATTCACCCCTCCACTTT.

The CDR3 is CASAGGGTRETQYF. The CDR3 bases are TGTGCCAGTGCGGGAGGAGGGACGAGGGAGACCCAGTACTTC. The rearrangement links TRBV2 to TRBJ2-5; TRBD2 aligns across 8 bases. There are 14 residues in the CDR3. The trim removed 9 bases at V and 5 bases at J, leaving 11 bases unmatched. Germline lookup yields CDR1 SNHLY and CDR2 FYNNEI.

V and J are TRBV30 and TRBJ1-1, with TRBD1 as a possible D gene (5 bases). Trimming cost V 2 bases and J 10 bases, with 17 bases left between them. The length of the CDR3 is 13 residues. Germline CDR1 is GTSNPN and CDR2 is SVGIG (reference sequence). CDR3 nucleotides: TGTGCCTGGAGTACCGGGACCCCGGAGGCAGCTTTCTTT. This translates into CAWSTGTPEAAFF.

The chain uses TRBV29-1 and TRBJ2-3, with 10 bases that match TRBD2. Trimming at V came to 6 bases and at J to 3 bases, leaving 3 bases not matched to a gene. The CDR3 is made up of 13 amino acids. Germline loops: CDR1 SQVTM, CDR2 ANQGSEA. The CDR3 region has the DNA TGCAGCGTGAATAGCGGGAGGACAGATACGCAGTATTTT. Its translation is CSVNSGRTDTQYF.

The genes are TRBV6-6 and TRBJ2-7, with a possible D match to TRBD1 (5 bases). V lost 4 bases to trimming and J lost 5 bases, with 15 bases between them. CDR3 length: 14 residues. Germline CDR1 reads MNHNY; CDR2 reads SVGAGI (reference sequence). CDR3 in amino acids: CASSWTPSGDEQYF. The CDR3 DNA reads TGTGCCAGCAGTTGGACACCCTCAGGAGACGAGCAGTACTTC.

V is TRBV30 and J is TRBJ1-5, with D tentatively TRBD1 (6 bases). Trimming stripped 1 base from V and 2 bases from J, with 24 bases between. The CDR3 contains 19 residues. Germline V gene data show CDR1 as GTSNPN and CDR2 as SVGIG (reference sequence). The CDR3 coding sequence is TGTGCCTGGAGTGACGAACGGGGGGGCGGAATTTCTGGCAATCAGCCCCAGCATTTT. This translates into CAWSDERGGGISGNQPQHF.

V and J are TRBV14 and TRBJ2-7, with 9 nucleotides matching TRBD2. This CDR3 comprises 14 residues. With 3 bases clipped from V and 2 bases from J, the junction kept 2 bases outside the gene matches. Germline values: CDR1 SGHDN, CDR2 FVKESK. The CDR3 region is CASSQVAGAYEQYF. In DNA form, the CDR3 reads TGTGCCAGCAGCCAGGTAGCGGGAGCCTACGAGCAGTACTTC.

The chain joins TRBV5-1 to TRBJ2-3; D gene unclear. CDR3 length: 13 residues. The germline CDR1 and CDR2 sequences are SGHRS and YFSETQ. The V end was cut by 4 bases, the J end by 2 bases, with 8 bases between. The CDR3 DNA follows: TGCGCCAGCAGCATCGGAGACACAGATACGCAGTATTTT. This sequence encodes CASSIGDTDTQYF.

The CDR3 DNA is TGTGCCAGCAGTTACGAAGGGAACACTGAAGCTTTCTTT. Translation gives CASSYEGNTEAFF. The chain combines TRBV6-5 with TRBJ1-1, with D hard to call. CDR1 is MNHEY, CDR2 SVGAGI, per germline. This CDR3 has 13 residues. The V end was cut by 2 bases, the J end by 1 base, with 5 bases between.

CDR3 nucleotide sequence: TGTGCCAGTAGTAATTGGGGGCAAAGCACAGATACGCAGTATTTT. Protein sequence: CASSNWGQSTDTQYF. The chain combines TRBV19 with TRBJ2-3, with a weak D call TRBD1 (6 bases). This CDR3 contains 15 residues. CDR1 and CDR2 (germline): LNHDA, SQIVND (reference sequence). V was clipped by 4 bases and J by 0 bases, with 11 bases between them. The variable domain in full, with the rest retrieved from reference TRBV19 and TRBJ2-3, is DGGITQSPKYLFRKEGQNVTLSCEQNLNHDAMYWYRQDPGQGLRLIYYSQIVNDFQKGDIAEGYSVSREKKESFPLTVTSAQKNPTAFYLCASSNWGQSTDTQYFGPGTRLTVL.